These 23 T cell receptor beta chains originate from one sample sequenced in a study of blood T cell repertoires in COVID-19. Method: immunoSEQ multiplex PCR; TCRdb's copy keeps in-frame clones and lacks some. The table has roughly 340,000 clones, roughly 90% seen once. Sequenced sample: peripheral blood. All receptors derive from a woman aged 65 to 85 with COVID-19, enrolled during active disease.

The V call is TRBV24-1, the J call TRBJ1-6; 9 bases fit TRBD1. The V segment lost 8 bases and the J segment 5 bases; nucleotides outside the gene matches: 6. The CDR3 totals 15 residues. CDR1 and CDR2 (germline): KGHDR, SFDVKD. The DNA for the CDR3 is TGTGCCACCACCCCCGGGACAGGGAATAATTCACCCCTCCACTTT. Protein product: CATTPGTGNNSPLHF.

The chain joins TRBV25-1 to TRBJ1-2, with 10 nucleotides matching TRBD1. Losses at the gene ends were 3 bases for V and 6 bases for J; bases not matched to a gene: 7. Looked up from germline, CDR1 is MGHDK and CDR2 is SYGVNS. This CDR3 is built from 15 residues. This chain's CDR3 is CASSDWTGGYDGYTF. CDR3 DNA sequence: TGTGCCAGCAGTGACTGGACAGGGGGATACGATGGCTACACCTTC.

V gene TRBV9 combines with J gene TRBJ2-3, with TRBD1 as a possible D gene (6 bases). Trimming took off 0 bases at V and 2 bases at J, with 10 bases between the two ends. The length of the CDR3 is 15 residues. Germline CDR1 is SGDLS and CDR2 is YYNGEE. CDR3 DNA: TGTGCCAGCAGCGTAGCAGGGGTAGACACAGATACGCAGTATTTT. It codes for CASSVAGVDTDTQYF.

The chain combines TRBV18 with TRBJ1-1; 7 bases are a match to TRBD1. Germline CDR1 KGHSH, CDR2 LQKENI. The junction had 6 bases not matched to a gene; V was cut back by 5 bases and J by 0 bases. The CDR3 has 15 amino acids. The CDR3 loop is CASSSGQPMNTEAFF. The CDR3 DNA reads as TGTGCCAGCTCATCGGGACAGCCCATGAACACTGAAGCTTTCTTT.

The CDR3 spells CASSHRVSGYTF. In nucleotides, the CDR3 is TGTGCCAGCTCCCACAGGGTCAGTGGCTACACCTTC. The rearrangement joins TRBV18 to TRBJ1-2, with D tentatively TRBD1 (6 bases). Trimming shortened V by 6 bases and J by 7 bases, and 12 bases separated the two germline ends. The germline CDR1 and CDR2 sequences are KGHSH and LQKENI. The CDR3 covers 12 residues. Looking up the rest from reference TRBV18 and TRBJ1-2 gives the full variable domain: NAGVMQNPRHLVRRRGQEARLRCSPMKGHSHVYWYRQLPEEGLKFMVYLQKENIIDESGMPKERFSAEFPKEGPSILRIQQVVRGDSAAYFCASSHRVSGYTFGSGTRLTVV.

The chain is built from TRBV6-2 or TRBV6-3 and TRBJ1-1, with D unclear. V was shortened by 0 bases and J by 4 bases, with 12 bases between the two germline ends. The CDR3 length is 15 residues. CDR1 is MNHEY and CDR2 is SVGEGT in the germline V gene. CDR3 in DNA: TGTGCCAGCAGTTACTCCCCTCCGGCGGGCACTGAAGCTTTCTTT. Its protein is CASSYSPPAGTEAFF.

V is TRBV3-1 (or the pseudogene TRBV3-2) and J is TRBJ2-1, with 11 positions matching TRBD2. Trimming cost V 3 bases and J 3 bases; bases outside gene matches: 4. The CDR3 sequence is 16 residues long. Germline V gene sequence: CDR1 LGHDT, CDR2 YNNKEL (reference sequence). The DNA for the CDR3 is TGTGCCAGCAGCCAGACTAGCGGGACTAACTACAATGAGCAGTTCTTC. This codes for CASSQTSGTNYNEQFF.

The chain combines TRBV7-3 with TRBJ2-2; 7 nucleotides line up with TRBD1. The CDR3 consists of 18 residues. The germline gives CDR1 SGHTA, CDR2 FQGTGA. V was pared by 6 bases and J by 5 bases, with 18 bases of the junction left unmatched. CDR3 amino acids: CASSFIPGGARGTGELFF. CDR3 nucleotide sequence: TGTGCCAGCAGTTTTATACCAGGGGGTGCGAGAGGGACCGGGGAGCTGTTTTTT.

The chain links TRBV7-2 to TRBJ2-7; TRBD2 matches 9 bases. Trimming took 2 bases from V and 3 from J; bases not matched to a gene: 17. This CDR3 is 19 amino acids long. Germline V CDR1 and CDR2: SGHTA, FQGNSA. The CDR3 bases are TGTGCCAGCAGCTTATTGCCTTCGGTTCGCGGGGGGGCCTTCTACGAGCAGTACTTC. This codes for CASSLLPSVRGGAFYEQYF.

In its sample, this clone was seen a few times. The chain couples TRBV19 to TRBJ2-6, with D possibly TRBD2 on 5 matching bases. The ends were cut back, 0 bases at V and 2 bases at J, with 8 bases in the middle. This CDR3 is 16 amino acids long. The V gene's germline CDR1 is LNHDA and CDR2 SQIVND (reference sequence). CDR3 nucleotide sequence: TGTGCCAGTAGTATAGATGGGAGACCTGGGGCCAACGTCCTGACTTTC. Its protein product is CASSIDGRPGANVLTF.

CDR3 sequence reads: CASRNPRTGKNSPLHF. DNA of the CDR3: TGTGCCAGCAGGAACCCCCGGACAGGGAAGAATTCACCCCTCCACTTT. The chain employs TRBV27 and TRBJ1-6, with 8 bases fitting TRBD1. The CDR3 is 16 amino acids. With V trimmed by 6 bases and J by 7 bases, 11 bases remained unmatched. Per germline, CDR1 MNHEY and CDR2 SMNVEV (reference sequence).

This chain connects TRBV2 to TRBJ1-2; D gene ambiguous. The CDR3 loop spans 14 amino acids. Trimming took off 2 bases at V and 3 bases at J, with 10 bases between the two ends. The germline gives CDR1 SNHLY, CDR2 FYNNEI. The CDR3 sequence: CASSEQAEHYGYTF. The CDR3 nucleotides read TGTGCCAGCAGTGAACAGGCAGAGCACTATGGCTACACCTTC.

Only a few counts were recorded for this clone. J is TRBJ1-1 and V is TRBV10-3; maybe TRBD1 (5 bases). CDR3 length: 13 residues. Trimming pared 6 bases from V and 9 bases from J, leaving 17 bases between. The germline V gene has CDR1 ENHRY and CDR2 SYGVKD. As DNA, the CDR3 is TGTGCCATCAGGGAGGAACCGACAGAACAAGCTTTCTTT. It codes for CAIREEPTEQAFF.

V gene TRBV24-1 combines with J gene TRBJ2-2; tentatively, D is TRBD2 (5 bases). Germline V gene lookup returns CDR1 KGHDR and CDR2 SFDVKD. The length of the CDR3 is 17 residues. Trimming stripped 7 bases from V and 7 bases from J, with 24 bases between. As DNA, the CDR3 is TGTGCCACCAGCACTAGTACCGGGCCTCCTGAAGGCGGGGAGCTGTTTTTT. Amino acids: CATSTSTGPPEGGELFF.

The chain joins TRBV7-8 to TRBJ2-5; tentative D call: TRBD1 (6 bases). V was shortened by 1 base and J by 3 bases, with 12 bases between the two germline ends. Germline lookup yields CDR1 SGHVS and CDR2 FQNEAQ. This CDR3 has 15 amino acids. The CDR3 coding sequence is TGTGCCAGCAGCTTAGAGTCAGGACAGAAAGAGACCCAGTACTTC. Encoded protein: CASSLESGQKETQYF.

The chain carries TRBV7-3 and TRBJ1-2; possible D gene TRBD1, 6 bases. Trimming pared 5 bases from V and 3 bases from J, leaving 16 bases between. Germline V lookup: CDR1 SGHTA, CDR2 FQGTGA. CDR3 length: 15 amino acids. The CDR3 nucleotides are TGTGCCAGCAGCGTTAAACAGGGTCGCGACTATGGCTACACCTTC. It codes for CASSVKQGRDYGYTF. The whole variable domain, filled in from reference TRBV7-3 and TRBJ1-2, reads GAGVSQTPSNKVTEKGKYVELRCDPISGHTALYWYRQSLGQGPEFLIYFQGTGAADDSGLPNDRFFAVRPEGSVSTLKIQRTERGDSAVYLCASSVKQGRDYGYTFGSGTRLTVV.

The J gene is TRBJ1-5, the V gene TRBV28; a possible D gene is TRBD1 (6 bases). This CDR3 region has 16 residues. V was cut by 6 bases and J by 7 bases, with 22 bases left in between. Germline V gives CDR1 MDHEN, CDR2 SYDVKM. In nucleotides, the CDR3 is TGTGCCAGCAGCCTGGAGGGCGGGGGCCTGAGGCAGCCCCAGCATTTT. Its protein is CASSLEGGGLRQPQHF.

The chain couples TRBV11-2 to TRBJ2-7, with 10 bases that match TRBD2. V lost 5 bases, J lost 4 bases, and 11 bases stayed unmatched. Germline CDR1 and CDR2: SGHAT and FQNNGV. The CDR3 is made up of 16 amino acids. In DNA form, the CDR3 reads TGTGCCAGCAGCACTACTCTAGCGGGGGAGAGGTACGAGCAGTACTTC. Protein sequence: CASSTTLAGERYEQYF.

The rearrangement links TRBV23-1 to TRBJ1-5; D may be TRBD1 (5 bases). TRBV23-1 is an ORF; its function is uncertain. This CDR3 has 16 amino acids. V was shortened by 5 bases and J by 1 base, with 15 bases between the two germline ends. This chain's CDR3 is CASSERPGNSNQPQHF. As DNA, the CDR3 is TGCGCCAGCAGTGAAAGGCCAGGGAACAGCAATCAGCCCCAGCATTTT.

The V gene is TRBV2, the J gene TRBJ2-7, with 8 bases fitting TRBD1. The CDR3 is made up of 13 amino acids. Germline V gene sequence: CDR1 SNHLY, CDR2 FYNNEI. The trim removed 7 bases at V and 2 bases at J, leaving 4 bases unmatched. CDR3 nucleotide sequence: TGTGCCAGCATAGGGGGACAGGCCTACGAGCAGTACTTC. Translation gives CASIGGQAYEQYF.

This clone appeared a few times. CDR3 DNA: TGCGCCAGCACGATAACAGGGAACTATGGCTACACCTTC. It codes for CASTITGNYGYTF. The chain combines TRBV5-1 with TRBJ1-2; D might be TRBD1 (6 bases). There are 13 residues in the CDR3. Looked up from germline, CDR1 is SGHRS and CDR2 is YFSETQ. Deletions cut 6 bases from V and 2 bases from J, with 11 bases between.

V gene TRBV4-3 combines with J gene TRBJ1-5; 9 bases agree with TRBD1. The CDR3 extends over 15 amino acids. Trimming removed 0 bases from V and 7 bases from J; junction bases left unmatched: 4. Per germline, CDR1 LGHNA and CDR2 YSLEER. CDR3 in amino acids: CASSQDLGQGQPQHF. CDR3 nucleotides: TGCGCCAGCAGCCAAGATCTGGGACAGGGACAGCCCCAGCATTTT.

The DNA for the CDR3 is TGCAGCGTTGAATCAGGGGGCAAGACTGAAGCTTTCTTT. Translating gives CSVESGGKTEAFF. The chain couples TRBV29-1 to TRBJ1-1; 8 positions agree with TRBD1. The V and J ends lost 2 bases and 5 bases, in that order; junction bases with no gene match: 4. CDR3 length equals 13 residues. Germline CDR1 reads SQVTM; CDR2 reads ANQGSEA.